Below are 2 T cell receptor beta chains sequenced from a single sample in a study of tumor-infiltrating lymphocytes in primary liver carcinoma. TCR beta cDNA was prepared out of around 460 ng total RNA by means of a constant-region primer. TCR beta libraries came from three nested multiplex PCR rounds using slightly modified ARM-PCR. Each of the first two PCR rounds ran approximately 10 cycles with TRBV1-TRBV30 forward and C-beta reverse primers. Each CDR3 protein is one row after TCRdb ran MiXCR on the multiplex PCR reads. The data hold about 37,000 distinct CDR3 sequences, with 75% observed a single time. Unsorted bulk tissue, about 19-31 mg of it, served as the source for co-extraction of RNA and DNA. Sequencing used tumor-adjacent normal liver tissue. These receptors were taken from a man aged 35 to 55 with primary liver carcinoma and hepatitis B virus infection.

Note on this clonotype: Given a much more abundant clone one base away, this may be a read error. This sequence joins TRBV19 and TRBJ1-5; the D gene is possibly TRBD1 (6 bases). Trimming shortened V by 7 bases and J by 7 bases, and 20 bases separated the two germline ends. The CDR3 is made up of 15 amino acids. Germline CDR1 is LNHDA and CDR2 is SQIVND (reference sequence). CDR3 amino acids: CASTLTRQVRQPQHF. CDR3 sequence (DNA): TGTGCCAGTACCTTAACCCGACAGGTCCGGCAGCCCCAGCATTTT.

The rearrangement uses TRBV18 and TRBJ2-7; D gene uncertain. Trimming shortened V by 4 bases and J by 7 bases, and 20 bases separated the two germline ends. Germline-derived CDR1 and CDR2 are KGHSH and LQKENI. The CDR3 extends over 15 amino acids. CDR3 nucleotide sequence: TGTGCCAGCTCACGCGGCAGCAACCCCTTGGGGGAGCAGTACTTC. It specifies CASSRGSNPLGEQYF.